This TCR beta chain was documented in a study of T cells expressing NK-cell markers. About the research overall: Seven of the eight sequenced donors were classified as HCMV-seropositive, and one was classified as seronegative.

Germline CDR1 MGHRA, CDR2 YSYEKL. This CDR3 contains 15 residues. TCRdb re-called the 5' RACE reads; every CDR3 protein appears as one record, without DNA. The sample has about 460,000 distinct CDR3 sequences. The V and J genes are TRBV4-1 and TRBJ2-7. The sequenced sample was blood T cells: a sorted CD56 or NKG2C T cell subset, CD4+ or CD8+ T cells, or bulk PBMC T cells (not recorded which). This receptor was obtained from a woman aged 50 to 60 in good health. CDR3 residues: CASSQLGRPSYEQYF.